The 29 T cell receptor beta chains below all came from one sample that was sequenced in a study of cytomegalovirus exposure and HLA in healthy donors (dated by TCRdb to 2017 to 2019). Receptors were amplified or captured by the immunoSEQ multiplex PCR assay. A mixture of 60 forward primers for TCR Vbeta segments and 13 reverse primers for TCR Jbeta segments was used in the multiplex PCR. TCRdb retrieved this table from immuneACCESS and kept in-frame rearrangements only. Not all clones are present; in checked studies, unresolved V genes account for under half, and no reason is known for the remainder. This sample's table carries about 130,000 clones. The ten largest clones represent 2% to 2.5% of the sample. Sequencing was carried out using PBMCs. The receptors derive from a man in his forties in good health and CMV-seronegative.

The chain has TRBV2 and TRBJ2-7, with TRBD1 identical over 9 bases. Germline CDR1 reads SNHLY; CDR2 reads FYNNEI. V lost 9 bases, J lost 7 bases, and 7 bases stayed unmatched. The CDR3 covers 12 residues. DNA of the CDR3: TGTGCCAGGGAACAGGGGGCGAAGGAGCAGTACTTC. Translation gives CAREQGAKEQYF.

This chain uses TRBV5-1 with TRBJ1-1; the D gene is possibly TRBD1 (5 bases). CDR3 length equals 16 residues. Germline V gene lookup returns CDR1 SGHRS and CDR2 YFSETQ. V gave up 0 bases and J gave up 1 base, with 13 bases separating them. CDR3 loop: CASSLGLETGNTEAFF. DNA of the CDR3: TGCGCCAGCAGCTTGGGTCTGGAAACAGGGAACACTGAAGCTTTCTTT. The whole variable domain, filled in from reference TRBV5-1 and TRBJ1-1, reads KAGVTQTPRYLIKTRGQQVTLSCSPISGHRSVSWYQQTPGQGLQFLFEYFSETQRNKGNFPGRFSGRQFSNSRSEMNVSTLELGDSALYLCASSLGLETGNTEAFFGQGTRLTVV.

This chain joins TRBV2 and TRBJ2-3; 11 bases map to TRBD2. V dropped 4 bases and J dropped 2; count of bases not matched to a gene: 14. Germline V lookup: CDR1 SNHLY, CDR2 FYNNEI. There are 19 residues in the CDR3. The CDR3 is CASSVPVNLTSGNTDTQYF. The CDR3 coding sequence is TGTGCCAGCAGTGTTCCTGTTAATCTGACTAGCGGGAACACAGATACGCAGTATTTT.

The V call is TRBV6-5, the J call TRBJ1-5, with TRBD1 identical over 7 bases. V dropped 6 bases and J dropped 3; count of bases not matched to a gene: 8. The CDR3 is made up of 15 amino acids. Germline CDR1 and CDR2: MNHEY and SVGAGI. The CDR3 here is CASSPQGNSNQPQHF. CDR3 coding DNA: TGTGCCAGCAGCCCACAGGGGAATTCCAATCAGCCCCAGCATTTT.

The chain employs TRBV28 and TRBJ1-2; D not resolved. The CDR3 loop spans 11 amino acids. Trimming shortened V by 3 bases and J by 4 bases, and 3 bases separated the two germline ends. The germline V gene encodes CDR1 MDHEN and CDR2 SYDVKM. CDR3 protein: CASSFVYGYTF. CDR3 coding DNA: TGTGCCAGCAGTTTCGTCTATGGCTACACCTTC.

This chain connects TRBV9 to TRBJ2-1; 10 nucleotides line up with TRBD2. Germline V CDR1 and CDR2: SGDLS, YYNGEE. This CDR3 contains 20 residues. The trim removed 0 bases at V and 9 bases at J, leaving 21 bases unmatched. Here the CDR3 DNA reads TGTGCCAGCAGCGTAGCTACGGTAGACAAAGCGGGAGGGGCCCCCGGTGAGCAGTTCTTC. Translating it yields CASSVATVDKAGGAPGEQFF.

This chain uses TRBV6-5 with TRBJ2-5; TRBD2 might be the D (6 bases). The end of the DNA is better explained by TRBJ2-7, so the J call may be wrong. Germline-derived CDR1 and CDR2 are MNHEY and SVGAGI. This CDR3 has 16 residues. The DNA of the CDR3 is TGTGCCAGCAGTTACTCGATGGGGACTGGCGTCTACGAGCAGTACTTC. Translation gives CASSYSMGTGVYEQYF.

The chain uses TRBV19 and TRBJ1-5; a possible D gene is TRBD1 (5 bases). Germline V gene data show CDR1 as LNHDA and CDR2 as SQIVND (reference sequence). The CDR3 totals 15 residues. V lost 10 bases to trimming and J lost 3 bases, with 19 bases between them. Here the CDR3 DNA reads TGTGCCACTCAGCAAGGGGATAGGGACAATCAGCCCCAGCATTTT. This gives the protein CATQQGDRDNQPQHF.

V is TRBV29-1 and J is TRBJ1-3, with TRBD1 identical over 7 bases. This CDR3 has 14 residues. Germline CDR1 is SQVTM and CDR2 is ANQGSEA. After removal of 5 bases from V and 1 base from J, the junction contained 5 bases not matched to a gene. CDR3 sequence (DNA): TGCAGCGTTCTACAGGGGACTTCTGGAAACACCATATATTTT. Translating gives CSVLQGTSGNTIYF. Filled out from reference TRBV29-1 and TRBJ1-3, the complete variable domain reads SAVISQKPSRDICQRGTSLTIQCQVDSQVTMMFWYRQQPGQSLTLIATANQGSEATYESGFVIDKFPISRPNLTFSTLTVSNMSPEDSSIYLCSVLQGTSGNTIYFGEGSWLTVV.

This rearrangement joins TRBV27 to TRBJ2-1; TRBD2 matches at 12 bases. V was clipped by 5 bases and J by 5 bases; unmatched bases: 7. This CDR3 contains 16 residues. The germline gives CDR1 MNHEY, CDR2 SMNVEV (reference sequence). The CDR3 here is CASSPLASGRDNEQFF. The CDR3 DNA is TGTGCCAGCAGTCCTCTGGCTAGCGGGAGGGACAATGAGCAGTTCTTC.

As for this clone: Relative to the germline gene, one junction end is altered; a read error may explain this. The chain links TRBV28 to TRBJ2-7; 9 bases agree with TRBD2. The CDR3 contains 13 residues. Per the germline V gene, CDR1 is MDHEN and CDR2 is SYDVKM. The CDR3 region has the DNA TGTGCCAGCAGACCCGGGCGAGCGGGGGGACCTTGGTTC. This sequence encodes CASRPGRAGGPWF.

The chain employs TRBV7-6 and TRBJ2-5; D call uncertain. Per the germline V gene, CDR1 is SGHVS and CDR2 is FNYEAQ. Trimming removed 3 bases from V and 2 bases from J, with 10 bases in between. This CDR3 is built from 14 residues. DNA of the CDR3: TGTGCCAGCAGCTTGAGGTGGGTTCAAGAGACCCAGTACTTC. Translation gives CASSLRWVQETQYF.

The V gene is TRBV9, the J gene TRBJ1-4, with D maybe TRBD1 (6 bases). Germline loops: CDR1 SGDLS, CDR2 YYNGEE. Trimming removed 5 bases from V and 6 bases from J, with 14 bases in between. The CDR3 is made up of 14 amino acids. The CDR3 region has the DNA TGTGCCAGCAGTCCCAGGGGAGGGTATGAAAAACTGTTTTTT. It yields the protein CASSPRGGYEKLFF.

The V gene is TRBV7-6, the J gene TRBJ2-1; 7 bases fit TRBD1. After removal of 2 bases from V and 2 bases from J, the junction contained 3 bases not matched to a gene. The CDR3 is 15 amino acids. Germline CDR1 is SGHVS and CDR2 is FNYEAQ. CDR3: CASSLRTGTYNEQFF. CDR3 nucleotide sequence: TGTGCCAGCAGCTTACGGACAGGCACCTACAATGAGCAGTTCTTC.

V is TRBV7-3 and J is TRBJ2-1; unclear D gene. The V gene lost 5 bases and the J gene lost 10 bases, with 15 bases spanning the gap. Germline CDR1 SGHTA, CDR2 FQGTGA. The length of the CDR3 is 13 residues. The CDR3 reads CASSVNPRYEQFF. Written as DNA, the CDR3 is TGTGCCAGCAGCGTAAACCCCAGATACGAGCAGTTCTTC.

As to this clone: The limits of the CDR3 on the DNA are not certain, so only TCRdb's listed CDR3 is given. The V and J genes are TRBV4-2 and TRBJ1-2; TRBD1, the table's D call, lacks a check against the DNA. Ends included, the CDR3 has 12 residues. CDR1 and CDR2 from the germline V gene are LGHNA and YNFKEQ. CDR3 in amino acids: CASSFGQGTKTF.

Details on this clone: Relative to the germline gene, one junction end is altered; a read error may explain this. V is TRBV5-1 and J is TRBJ2-7; D might be TRBD2 (5 bases). Germline V CDR1 and CDR2: SGHRS, YFSETQ. This CDR3 contains 14 residues. The CDR3: CASSLGPSSHEQYF. The CDR3 nucleotides read TGCGCCAGCAGCTTGGGTCCTAGCTCCCACGAGCAGTACTTC.

The chain links TRBV28 to TRBJ1-5, with 9 bases fitting TRBD1. Germline V gene sequence: CDR1 MDHEN, CDR2 SYDVKM. CDR3 length: 13 residues. Trimming at V came to 6 bases and at J to 7 bases, leaving 4 bases not matched to a gene. The chain's CDR3 is CASRVQGAQPQHF. Here the CDR3 DNA reads TGTGCCAGCAGGGTACAGGGGGCCCAGCCCCAGCATTTT.

The gene calls are TRBV30 and TRBJ2-6, with TRBD1 matching over 8 bases. The CDR3 is 16 amino acids. J lost 7 bases, V lost 1 base, and 9 bases had no gene match. Germline V gives CDR1 GTSNPN, CDR2 SVGIG (reference sequence). The CDR3 spells CAWSGQGKSPANVLTF. The CDR3 DNA reads as TGTGCCTGGAGTGGACAGGGGAAGAGTCCCGCCAACGTCCTGACTTTC.

This chain links TRBV2 with TRBJ2-3; 7 bases are shared with TRBD1. Trimming removed 1 base from V and 2 bases from J; junction bases left unmatched: 9. Germline V gives CDR1 SNHLY, CDR2 FYNNEI. The CDR3 is made up of 17 amino acids. The CDR3 protein is CASSEETGTRDTDTQYF. DNA for the CDR3: TGTGCCAGCAGTGAAGAGACAGGGACACGAGACACAGATACGCAGTATTTT.

The J gene is TRBJ1-1, the V gene TRBV6-5; 8 bases are shared with TRBD1. Germline V gene sequence: CDR1 MNHEY, CDR2 SVGAGI. CDR3 size: 13 residues. The V and J ends lost 10 bases and 5 bases, in that order; junction bases with no gene match: 9. The CDR3 reads CAIARGPGTEAFF. Here the CDR3 DNA reads TGTGCCATCGCCAGGGGGCCGGGGACTGAAGCTTTCTTT.

This chain connects TRBV7-8 to TRBJ1-4; D unclear. Germline V gene lookup returns CDR1 SGHVS and CDR2 FQNEAQ. The V gene lost 1 base and the J gene lost 5 bases, with 8 bases spanning the gap. CDR3 length: 14 amino acids. The CDR3 DNA sequence: TGTGCCAGCAGCTTAGGAGGAGCGAATGAAAAACTGTTTTTT. It codes for CASSLGGANEKLFF.

The DNA for the CDR3 is TGTGCCAGCACAACGGACAGCCGGTACTTC. It yields the protein CASTTDSRYF. The chain employs TRBV6-5 and TRBJ2-5, with D possibly TRBD1 on 6 matching bases. Trimming removed 7 bases at V and 13 bases at J, with 13 bases between. The CDR3 covers 10 residues. Germline-derived CDR1 and CDR2 are MNHEY and SVGAGI.

This rearrangement joins TRBV6-6 to TRBJ2-7; a weak D match, TRBD2 (5 bases). The V gene's germline CDR1 is MNHNY and CDR2 SVGAGI (reference sequence). This CDR3 has 14 amino acids. Trimming took 0 bases from V and 5 from J, leaving 11 bases between them. The CDR3 loop is CASSYSGSFNEQYF. DNA for the CDR3: TGTGCCAGCAGTTACTCGGGGAGCTTCAACGAGCAGTACTTC.

On this clone: At one of its ends the junction is not consistent with the germline gene, which may arise from a read error. The chain combines TRBV19 with TRBJ1-5, with a possible D match to TRBD1 (5 bases). CDR1 and CDR2 (germline): LNHDA, SQIVND (reference sequence). The CDR3 runs to 13 residues. The CDR3 sequence: CASSFRGNQPQHF. CDR3 in DNA: TGTGCCAGTAGCTTTAGGGGCAATCAGCCCCAACATTTT. Based on the CDR3 plus reference TRBV19 and TRBJ1-5, the full variable domain is DGGITQSPKYLFRKEGQNVTLSCEQNLNHDAMYWYRQDPGQGLRLIYYSQIVNDFQKGDIAEGYSVSREKKESFPLTVTSAQKNPTAFYLCASSFRGNQPQHFGDGTRLSIL.

The chain employs TRBV5-1 and TRBJ2-5; 7 nucleotides match TRBD1. Near its end, the DNA agrees better with TRBJ2-7, so the J call may be wrong. The CDR3 is 14 residues long. Looked up from germline, CDR1 is SGHRS and CDR2 is YFSETQ. The DNA for the CDR3 is TGCGCCAGCAGCCCCCGGGACAGTGCCTACGAGCAGTACTTC. Translated: CASSPRDSAYEQYF.

In DNA, the CDR3 is TGTGCCAGCAGCTTAGCTAGCAGACCGTCCTACGAGCAGTACTTC. This gives the protein CASSLASRPSYEQYF. The V gene is TRBV7-9, the J gene TRBJ2-7; D call uncertain. V was trimmed by 0 bases and J by 1 base, leaving 10 bases between them. The germline CDR1 and CDR2 sequences are SEHNR and FQNEAQ (reference sequence). The CDR3 has 15 residues.

The chain uses TRBV7-2 and TRBJ2-7; TRBD2 agrees at 9 bases. Germline-derived CDR1 and CDR2 are SGHTA and FQGNSA. J was trimmed by 3 bases and V by 2 bases; bases with no gene match: 8. The CDR3 runs 16 residues. CDR3 region: CASSLPMTSGFYEQYF. The CDR3 region has the DNA TGTGCCAGCAGCTTACCCATGACTAGCGGTTTCTACGAGCAGTACTTC.

The CDR3 here is CASSYSGRRELFF. CDR3 DNA: TGTGCCAGCAGTTACTCGGGGCGGAGGGAGCTGTTTTTT. V and J are TRBV6-5 and TRBJ2-2; D perhaps matches TRBD1 (5 bases). From germline, CDR1 is MNHEY and CDR2 SVGAGI. This CDR3 region has 13 residues. V was shortened by 0 bases and J by 9 bases, with 8 bases between the two germline ends.